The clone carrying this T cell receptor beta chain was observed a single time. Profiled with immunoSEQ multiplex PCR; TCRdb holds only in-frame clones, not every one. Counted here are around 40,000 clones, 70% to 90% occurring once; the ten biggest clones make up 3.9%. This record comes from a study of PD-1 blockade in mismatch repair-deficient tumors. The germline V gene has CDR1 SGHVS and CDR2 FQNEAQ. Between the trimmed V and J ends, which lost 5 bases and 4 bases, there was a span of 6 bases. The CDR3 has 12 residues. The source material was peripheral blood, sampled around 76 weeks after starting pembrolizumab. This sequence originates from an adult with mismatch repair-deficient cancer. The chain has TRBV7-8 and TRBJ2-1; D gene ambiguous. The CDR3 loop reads CASSPRYNEQFF. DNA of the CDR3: TGTGCCAGCAGCCCCAGATACAATGAGCAGTTCTTC.